Presented here are 18 T cell receptor beta chains from one specimen sequenced in a study of blood T cell repertoires in COVID-19 (TCRdb year 2020). Libraries came from the immunoSEQ multiplex PCR assay. As stored in TCRdb, this immuneACCESS dataset retains in-frame rearrangements with V and J assigned. A fraction of the clones does not appear; measured against another copy, unresolved V genes explain less than half of the discrepancy, and the remainder lacks a known reason. This sample holds 170,000 or so clones; about 83% were observed only once. About 1.5% of the sample belongs to the ten largest clones. Input material: peripheral blood. The receptors stem from a human donor in a cohort sampled during active COVID-19.

The V gene is TRBV7-2, the J gene TRBJ2-5, with 9 nucleotides matching TRBD1. The CDR3 is 15 amino acids. Germline V CDR1 and CDR2: SGHTA, FQGNSA. Trimming removed 5 bases from V and 10 bases from J; junction bases left unmatched: 14. The CDR3 here is CASSALQGAQSVQYF. Written as DNA, the CDR3 is TGTGCCAGCAGCGCCCTACAGGGGGCGCAGAGTGTCCAGTACTTC.

The J gene is TRBJ2-5, the V gene TRBV5-1, with a weak D call TRBD2 (7 bases). This CDR3 region has 15 residues. The germline V gene encodes CDR1 SGHRS and CDR2 YFSETQ. Trimming cost V 4 bases and J 5 bases, with 18 bases left between them. CDR3 nucleotide sequence: TGCGCCAGCAGCGTCGCAGGAGGGAGGGGGGAGACCCAGTACTTC. Amino acid sequence: CASSVAGGRGETQYF.

V gene TRBV27 combines with J gene TRBJ1-6; the D gene is possibly TRBD1 (5 bases). Germline V gene data show CDR1 as MNHEY and CDR2 as SMNVEV (reference sequence). V lost 1 base, J lost 2 bases, and 12 bases lay in between. This CDR3 is built from 17 residues. The CDR3 reads CASSLWPGGTYNSPLHF. CDR3 DNA sequence: TGTGCCAGCAGTTTATGGCCGGGGGGGACCTATAATTCACCCCTCCACTTT.

The J gene is TRBJ1-6, the V gene TRBV5-1; no firm D call. V was clipped by 0 bases and J by 2 bases, with 12 bases between them. This CDR3 region has 17 residues. The germline gives CDR1 SGHRS, CDR2 YFSETQ. In DNA, the CDR3 is TGCGCCAGCAGCTTGGGAGGCGGCCTTCCCTATAATTCACCCCTCCACTTT. Translation: CASSLGGGLPYNSPLHF.

This chain links TRBV20-1 with TRBJ2-3, with TRBD2 matching over 8 bases. The CDR3 contains 15 residues. V was pared by 3 bases and J by 1 base, with 6 bases of the junction left unmatched. From germline, CDR1 is DFQATT and CDR2 SNEGSKA (reference sequence). CDR3 sequence: CSASHGRVGTDTQYF. CDR3 DNA: TGCAGTGCTAGTCACGGGAGGGTGGGCACAGATACGCAGTATTTT.

This clone was observed a few times. This chain connects TRBV10-1 to TRBJ1-5, with D uncertain. V was clipped by 6 bases and J by 6 bases, with 12 bases between them. This CDR3 has 13 amino acids. Per the germline V gene, CDR1 is WNHNN and CDR2 is SYGVQD (reference sequence). The CDR3 reads CASSQDAGQPQHF. The CDR3, as DNA: TGCGCCAGCAGCCAGGACGCGGGTCAGCCCCAGCATTTT.

CDR3 nucleotides: TGTGCCAGCAGTCAGGTTGGCGCAACTAATGAAAAACTGTTTTTT. This codes for CASSQVGATNEKLFF. This chain joins TRBV28 and TRBJ1-4, with unresolved D. V lost 5 bases to trimming and J lost 0 bases, with 10 bases between them. The CDR3 runs to 15 residues. Looked up from germline, CDR1 is MDHEN and CDR2 is SYDVKM.

V usage is TRBV12-2 and J usage is TRBJ2-7; the tabulated D call, TRBD2, remains unverified against the DNA. TRBV12-2 is deemed a pseudogene. CDR3 size: 15 residues. This chain's CDR3 is CASRLAGTPLGEQYF. The CDR3 DNA reads TGTGCAAGTCGCTTAGCCGGGACTCCCCTGGGCGAGCAGTACTTC.

CDR3 sequence (DNA): TGTGCCAGCAGCCAAGACTCCAGGGGTCAGTTCTTC. Amino acids: CASSQDSRGQFF. V and J are TRBV4-2 and TRBJ2-1; D is perhaps TRBD1 (6 bases). Per germline, CDR1 LGHNA and CDR2 YNFKEQ. V was clipped by 0 bases and J by 13 bases, with 10 bases between them. The CDR3 extends over 12 amino acids.

This sequence joins TRBV2 and TRBJ1-1; no clear D gene. Between the trimmed V and J ends, which lost 2 bases and 8 bases, there was a span of 15 bases. Germline V CDR1 and CDR2: SNHLY, FYNNEI. This CDR3 has 14 residues. The CDR3 DNA reads as TGTGCCAGCAGTGAACAGGCCCCACGGTTCGAAGCTTTCTTT. Translation: CASSEQAPRFEAFF.

Note on this clone: The sample holds other DNA sequences that translate to the same CDR3. The J gene is TRBJ2-7, the V gene TRBV18; a possible D gene is TRBD1 (6 bases). Germline lookup yields CDR1 KGHSH and CDR2 LQKENI. Trimming took 4 bases from V and 3 from J, leaving 10 bases between them. There are 13 residues in the CDR3. CDR3 protein: CASSLGTSYEQYF. CDR3 DNA: TGTGCCAGCTCACTCGGGACAAGCTACGAGCAGTACTTC.

The chain joins TRBV21-1 to TRBJ2-3; whether TRBD1, the table's D call, matches the DNA was not checked. TRBV21-1 corresponds to a pseudogene. CDR3 length: 16 residues. The CDR3 bases are TGTGCCAGCATCAGGAGCAAAGGACAGAGCACAGATACGCAGTATTTT. Translation: CASIRSKGQSTDTQYF.

This chain links TRBV5-6 with TRBJ2-7; 13 bases align to TRBD2. The V gene end was trimmed by 4 bases and the J gene end by 10 bases; junction bases not matched to a gene: 8. Germline assignment: CDR1 SGHDT and CDR2 YYEEEE. CDR3 size: 14 residues. CDR3 bases: TGTGCCAGCAGCCTGAGGACTAGCGGGGGTTTACAGTACTTC. It specifies CASSLRTSGGLQYF.

The genes are TRBV7-9 and TRBJ2-7; TRBD2 matches at 8 bases. This CDR3 region has 16 residues. The junction had 12 bases not matched to a gene; V was cut back by 3 bases and J by 5 bases. CDR1 SEHNR and CDR2 FQNEAQ come from the germline V gene (reference sequence). The CDR3 sequence: CASSFTTGTRANEQYF. CDR3 in DNA: TGTGCCAGCAGCTTTACTACCGGGACTAGGGCCAACGAGCAGTACTTC.

This chain connects TRBV5-6 to TRBJ2-6; D is undetermined. Germline CDR1 reads SGHDT; CDR2 reads YYEEEE. Between the trimmed V and J ends, which lost 1 base and 0 bases, there was a span of 2 bases. CDR3 length: 14 amino acids. The CDR3 nucleotides read TGTGCCAGCAGCTTGTACTCTGGGGCCAACGTCCTGACTTTC. Translated, it gives CASSLYSGANVLTF.

The gene calls are TRBV19 and TRBJ2-2, with 8 bases that match TRBD1. Germline V lookup: CDR1 LNHDA, CDR2 SQIVND (reference sequence). The CDR3 is made up of 15 amino acids. The trim removed 7 bases at V and 5 bases at J, leaving 9 bases unmatched. CDR3 nucleotides: TGTGCCAGTACCCGGACAGGGAAAGGAACCGGGGAGCTGTTTTTT. Translated, it gives CASTRTGKGTGELFF.

This rearrangement joins TRBV5-1 to TRBJ1-1; no clear D gene. V lost 1 base to trimming and J lost 0 bases, with 22 bases between them. This CDR3 has 19 amino acids. Germline V lookup: CDR1 SGHRS, CDR2 YFSETQ. CDR3 protein: CASSLSTREAANMNTEAFF. CDR3 coding DNA: TGCGCCAGCAGCTTGTCCACCCGCGAGGCAGCTAACATGAACACTGAAGCTTTCTTT.

The chain's CDR3 is CASSLQGAEGYTF. The CDR3 DNA is TGTGCCAGCAGCTTGCAGGGCGCGGAAGGCTACACCTTC. The chain combines TRBV11-2 with TRBJ1-2; D is perhaps TRBD1 (5 bases). This CDR3 spans 13 amino acids. Germline lookup yields CDR1 SGHAT and CDR2 FQNNGV. Trimming removed 3 bases from V and 8 bases from J, with 13 bases in between.